This TCR beta chain derives from a study of blood T cell repertoires in COVID-19. Methods used by the authors: Nucleated cell number was recorded as an estimate derived from reference gene primer amplification. Libraries were prepared by immunoSEQ multiplex PCR; TCRdb keeps only in-frame clonotypes and omits some of them. The D gene and trimming were derived from the DNA, and the V and J assignments and clone size from that table. The sample shows around 400,000 clones, about 89% of them seen only once. The CDR3 has 16 residues. CDR1 is SEHNR and CDR2 is FQNEAQ in the germline V gene (reference sequence). V was cut by 4 bases and J by 3 bases, with 17 bases left in between.

This receptor was obtained from a man in his forties with acute or convalescent COVID-19. Sequencing was performed on peripheral blood. The V call is TRBV7-9, the J call TRBJ2-3, with a tentative D call TRBD1 (6 bases). The CDR3 nucleotides read TGTGCCAGCAGCTCCCTGGGGTTCCAGGGGACAGATACGCAGTATTTT. Its protein product is CASSSLGFQGTDTQYF. Full variable domain (rest looked up from reference TRBV7-9 and TRBJ2-3): DTGVSQNPRHKITKRGQNVTFRCDPISEHNRLYWYRQTLGQGPEFLTYFQNEAQLEKSRLLSDRFSAERPKGSFSTLEIQRTEQGDSAMYLCASSSLGFQGTDTQYFGPGTRLTVL.